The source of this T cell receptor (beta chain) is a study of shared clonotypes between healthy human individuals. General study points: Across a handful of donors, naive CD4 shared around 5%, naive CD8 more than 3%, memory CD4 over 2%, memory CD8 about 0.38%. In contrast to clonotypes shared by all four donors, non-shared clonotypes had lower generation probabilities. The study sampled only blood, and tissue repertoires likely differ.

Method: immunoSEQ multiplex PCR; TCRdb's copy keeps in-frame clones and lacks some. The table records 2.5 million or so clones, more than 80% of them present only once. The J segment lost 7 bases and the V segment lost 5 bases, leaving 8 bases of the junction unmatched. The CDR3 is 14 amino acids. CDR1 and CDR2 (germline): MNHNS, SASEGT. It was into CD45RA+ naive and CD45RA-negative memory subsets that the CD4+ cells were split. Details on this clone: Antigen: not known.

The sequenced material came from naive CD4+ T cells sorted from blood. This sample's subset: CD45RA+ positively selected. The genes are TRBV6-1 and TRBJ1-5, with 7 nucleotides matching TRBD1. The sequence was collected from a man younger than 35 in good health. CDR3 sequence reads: CASSSTGANQPQHF. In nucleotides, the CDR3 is TGTGCCAGCAGTAGTACAGGGGCGAACCAGCCCCAGCATTTT.